This T cell receptor beta chain originates from a study of cytotoxic CD8 clonotypes in ibrutinib-treated CLL. The CDR3 runs to 12 residues. V was trimmed by 4 bases and J by 9 bases, leaving 11 bases between them. Germline V gives CDR1 SGHDT, CDR2 YYEEEE. The planned depth of sequencing spanned 1 in 200,000 to 1 in 1 million T cells. The assay was immunoSEQ multiplex PCR, and TCRdb's table has in-frame clones only and misses some. The sample lists 160,000 or so clones, approximately 91% occurring once. The receptor was isolated from a human donor with chronic lymphocytic leukemia. Sample: PBMCs, taken at disease progression, from a patient treated with ibrutinib. This sequence joins TRBV5-6 and TRBJ1-5, with D perhaps matching TRBD1 (5 bases). The CDR3 region has the DNA TGTGCCAGCAGCCAGAGGGGAGCGCCCCAGCATTTT. Residues: CASSQRGAPQHF.